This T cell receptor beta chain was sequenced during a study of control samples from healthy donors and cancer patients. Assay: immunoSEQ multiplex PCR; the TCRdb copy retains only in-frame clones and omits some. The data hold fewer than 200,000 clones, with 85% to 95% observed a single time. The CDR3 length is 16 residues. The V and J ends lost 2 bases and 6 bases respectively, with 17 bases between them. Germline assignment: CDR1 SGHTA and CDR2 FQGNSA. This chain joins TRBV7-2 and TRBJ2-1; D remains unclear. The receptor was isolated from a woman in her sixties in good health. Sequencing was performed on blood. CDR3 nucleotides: TGTGCCAGCAGCTTAACATCAGGATTATGGGGCAATGAGCAGTTCTTC. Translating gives CASSLTSGLWGNEQFF.